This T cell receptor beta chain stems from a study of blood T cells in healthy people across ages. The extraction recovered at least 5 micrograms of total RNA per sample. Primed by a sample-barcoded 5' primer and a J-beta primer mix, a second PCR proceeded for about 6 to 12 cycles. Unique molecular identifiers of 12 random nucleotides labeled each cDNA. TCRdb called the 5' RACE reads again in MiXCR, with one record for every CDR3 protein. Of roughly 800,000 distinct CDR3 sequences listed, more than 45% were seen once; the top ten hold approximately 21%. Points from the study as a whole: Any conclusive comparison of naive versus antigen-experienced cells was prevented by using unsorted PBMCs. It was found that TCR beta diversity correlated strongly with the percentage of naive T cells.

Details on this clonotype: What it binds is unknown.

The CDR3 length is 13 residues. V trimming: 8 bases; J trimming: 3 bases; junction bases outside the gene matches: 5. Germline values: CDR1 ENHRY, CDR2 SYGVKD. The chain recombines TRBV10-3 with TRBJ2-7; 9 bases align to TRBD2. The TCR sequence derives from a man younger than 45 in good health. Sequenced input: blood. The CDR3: CAIGAAGGYEQYF. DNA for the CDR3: TGTGCCATCGGTGCAGCGGGGGGCTACGAGCAGTACTTC.